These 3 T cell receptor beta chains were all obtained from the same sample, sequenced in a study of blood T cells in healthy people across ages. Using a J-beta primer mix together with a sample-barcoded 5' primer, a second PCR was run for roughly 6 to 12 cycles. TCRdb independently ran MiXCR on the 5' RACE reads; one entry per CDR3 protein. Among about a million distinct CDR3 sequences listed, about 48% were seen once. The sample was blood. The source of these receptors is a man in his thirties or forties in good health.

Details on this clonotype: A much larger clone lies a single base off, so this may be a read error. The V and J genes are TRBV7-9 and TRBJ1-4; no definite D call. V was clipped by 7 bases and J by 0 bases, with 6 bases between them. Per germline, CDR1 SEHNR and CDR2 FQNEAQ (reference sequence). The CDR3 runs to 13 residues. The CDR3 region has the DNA TGTGCCAGCACCCCAGCAACTAATGAAAAACTGTTTTTT. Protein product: CASTPATNEKLFF.

For the CDR3, the DNA is TGCGCCAGCAGCCATCCGGGACGGATCACTGAAGCTTTCTTT. It encodes CASSHPGRITEAFF. The gene calls are TRBV4-1 and TRBJ1-1; D is possibly TRBD1 (5 bases). The CDR3 totals 14 residues. Germline V gene sequence: CDR1 MGHRA, CDR2 YSYEKL. V was pared by 3 bases and J by 4 bases, with 12 bases between.

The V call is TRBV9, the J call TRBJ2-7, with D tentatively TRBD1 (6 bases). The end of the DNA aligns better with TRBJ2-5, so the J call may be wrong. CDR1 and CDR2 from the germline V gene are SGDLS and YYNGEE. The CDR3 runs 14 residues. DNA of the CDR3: TGTGCCAGCAGCGTAATTGCAGGGGCAGAGACCCAGTACTTC. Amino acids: CASSVIAGAETQYF.